This T cell receptor (beta chain) is from a study of Ad26.COV2.S vaccination and SARS-CoV-2 variants. Study details: Enrollment placed the donor in the COV1001 Ad26.COV2.S trial arm.

Treatment meaning: roughly 18 received Ad26.COV2.S at low or high dose, single or two shots; roughly 5 received placebo; per-sample allocation not given. Material that was analyzed had been drawn on day 63 after the first vaccine or placebo injection. Boston supplied an adult donor aged 18-55 years. V was clipped by 3 bases and J by 12 bases; unmatched bases: 2. The CDR3 runs to 12 residues. The germline V gene has CDR1 WNHNN and CDR2 SYGVQD (reference sequence). Sequencing was performed with immunoSEQ multiplex PCR; in TCRdb, only in-frame clones are kept and a portion is missing. The sample consists of a few hundred thousand clones, about 93% of them appearing once.

The TCR originated in a person between 18 and 65 years old who received the Ad26.COV2.S COVID-19 vaccine or a placebo. V and J are TRBV10-1 and TRBJ2-1; 10 bases fit TRBD2. Sequenced here: peripheral blood, sampled in a trial of Ad26.COV2.S vaccine versus placebo. In DNA, the CDR3 is TGCGCCAGCAGTGACCCTAGCGGGGGGCAGTTCTTC. This codes for CASSDPSGGQFF.